This section outlines one T cell receptor (beta chain) sequence together with its context. Antigen unknown. This sample was included in a study of cytomegalovirus exposure and HLA in healthy donors. Study overall: The Caucasian-associated ancestry cluster held roughly 78% of 350 to 450 genotyped donors. Broader study findings: Judged likely to be a sequencing artifact was a cluster of highly shared sequence variants. The authors confirmed in vitro that a few CMV-associated chains were specific for CMV antigens.

With V trimmed by 6 bases and J by 5 bases, 6 bases remained unmatched. This CDR3 is built from 13 residues. The germline V gene has CDR1 LNHDA and CDR2 SQIVND (reference sequence). 13 Jbeta primers and 60 Vbeta primers were used for the PCR. Measured with immunoSEQ multiplex PCR; TCRdb has only the in-frame clones, and not every one. The sample carries approximately 110,000 clones, about 79% recorded once. Source material: PBMCs. This TCR derives from a man over 45 in good health and CMV-seronegative. The chain recombines TRBV19 with TRBJ1-2; 7 nucleotides match TRBD1. CDR3 bases: TGTGCCAGTAGAACAGACAGGGATTATGGCTACACCTTC. It translates to CASRTDRDYGYTF.